This TCR beta chain is drawn from a study of OX40 agonist ivuxolimab in advanced cancers. The data were produced by immunoSEQ multiplex PCR, yet TCRdb's version contains in-frame clones alone and is incomplete. The repertoire holds approximately 8,200 clones, with about 90% as singletons. This CDR3 spans 16 amino acids. Germline CDR1 SGHTS, CDR2 YDEGEE. V was clipped by 5 bases and J by 5 bases, with 22 bases between them. The chain recombines TRBV5-8 with TRBJ1-2; TRBD1 is a possible D gene (5 bases). The clonotype originates from an adult with an advanced solid tumor such as melanoma, head and neck, liver or kidney cancer. The specimen comprised CD4+ or CD8+ T cells sorted from blood, sampled in a trial of the OX40 agonist ivuxolimab. CDR3 loop: CASSPGLTTLGYGYTF. The CDR3 nucleotides read TGTGCCAGCAGTCCGGGACTCACGACTTTAGGGTATGGCTACACCTTC.